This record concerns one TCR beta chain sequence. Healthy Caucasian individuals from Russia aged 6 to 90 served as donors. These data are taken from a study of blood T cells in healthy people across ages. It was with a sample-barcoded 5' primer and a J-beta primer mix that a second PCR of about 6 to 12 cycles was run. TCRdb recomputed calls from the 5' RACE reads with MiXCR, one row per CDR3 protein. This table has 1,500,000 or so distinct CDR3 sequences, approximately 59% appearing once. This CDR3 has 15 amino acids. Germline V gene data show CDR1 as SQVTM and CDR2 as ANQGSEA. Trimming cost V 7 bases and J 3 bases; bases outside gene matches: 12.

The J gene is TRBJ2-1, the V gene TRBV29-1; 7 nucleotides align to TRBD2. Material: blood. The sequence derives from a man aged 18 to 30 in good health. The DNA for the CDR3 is TGCAGCGGACTCGGGACTACCCACGACTACAATGAGCAGTTCTTC. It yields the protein CSGLGTTHDYNEQFF.